The 6 T cell receptor beta chains listed next were all sequenced from one sample in a study of long-term antiretroviral therapy in people with HIV. Researchers ran immunoSEQ v3.0 at survey level. Only in-frame clones appear in the TCRdb table, and some are missing; sequencing was by immunoSEQ multiplex PCR. Among about 25,000 clones, about 91% were seen once, and the ten largest hold about 8.7%. This specimen consisted of unsorted PBMCs, obtained 1.8 years before starting antiretroviral therapy. The receptor source for this set is a middle-aged man with HIV.

The chain recombines TRBV30 with TRBJ2-2; D is possibly TRBD1 (6 bases). This CDR3 is 15 amino acids long. The ends were cut back, 0 bases at V and 7 bases at J, with 15 bases in the middle. CDR1 and CDR2 (germline): GTSNPN, SVGIG (reference sequence). The CDR3 DNA reads as TGTGCCTGGAGTGTAGGGCAGCAGGGACACGGGGAGCTGTTTTTT. Its protein product is CAWSVGQQGHGELFF. Supplemented by reference TRBV30 and TRBJ2-2, the full variable domain reads SQTIHQWPATLVQPVGSPLSLECTVEGTSNPNLYWYRQAAGRGLQLLFYSVGIGQISSEVPQNLSASRPQDRQFILSSKKLLLSDSGFYLCAWSVGQQGHGELFFGEGSRLTVL.

This chain links TRBV5-4 with TRBJ1-1; 7 bases match TRBD1. V was pared by 0 bases and J by 8 bases, with 7 bases of the junction left unmatched. CDR3 length: 14 amino acids. Germline V gene lookup returns CDR1 SGHNT and CDR2 YYREEE (reference sequence). The CDR3 DNA sequence: TGTGCCAGCAGCTTGGATGACAGGGATGGGGAAGCTTTCTTT. It translates to CASSLDDRDGEAFF.

V gene TRBV29-1 combines with J gene TRBJ1-2; perhaps TRBD1 as D (5 bases). The CDR3 is made up of 14 amino acids. The germline V gene encodes CDR1 SQVTM and CDR2 ANQGSEA. Trimming pared 7 bases from V and 8 bases from J, leaving 23 bases between. The CDR3, as DNA: TGCAGCGCCACGATCCGGGGCCATTTAAGGGGCTACACCTTC. It translates to CSATIRGHLRGYTF.

V and J are TRBV5-1 and TRBJ2-3, with no clear D. V dropped 0 bases and J dropped 3 bases, with 5 bases sitting between them. The CDR3 covers 13 residues. The germline V gene has CDR1 SGHRS and CDR2 YFSETQ. Here the CDR3 DNA reads TGCGCCAGCAGCTTGGACCGAACAGATACGCAGTATTTT. It codes for CASSLDRTDTQYF.

This sequence joins TRBV6-1 and TRBJ1-2; the match to TRBD1 covers 8 bases. From germline, CDR1 is MNHNS and CDR2 SASEGT. CDR3 length: 15 amino acids. The V segment lost 2 bases and the J segment 3 bases; nucleotides outside the gene matches: 5. The chain's CDR3 is CASSERDRLYYGYTF. In DNA, the CDR3 is TGTGCCAGCAGTGAAAGGGACAGGTTATACTATGGCTACACCTTC.

The chain has TRBV6-1 and TRBJ2-7; possible D gene TRBD2, 5 bases. V gave up 6 bases and J gave up 3 bases, with 12 bases separating them. The CDR3 covers 13 residues. The germline V gene has CDR1 MNHNS and CDR2 SASEGT. CDR3 sequence reads: CASRMGVIYEQYF. The CDR3 nucleotides read TGTGCCAGCAGGATGGGAGTTATCTACGAGCAGTACTTC.